This record looks at one TCR beta chain sequence and its context. Its antigen is unidentified. CDR3 length: 15 residues. Germline loops: CDR1 MDHEN, CDR2 SYDVKM. The V gene lost 6 bases and the J gene lost 2 bases, with 17 bases spanning the gap. A single record per CDR3 protein comes from TCRdb applying MiXCR to the reads. The sample has about half a million distinct CDR3 sequences, roughly a third seen once. These data belong to a study of T cell repertoires in cytomegalovirus infection. Study details: The authors relied on CMV epitopes, both recently identified HLA-C-restricted and well-studied HLA-B-restricted. TCR beta signatures that were public indicated CMV infection and matching HLA type.

Sequences were derived from cultured PBMCs, sampled from culture after CMV antigen stimulation. This receptor was taken from a human donor in good health (CMV status not recorded). Some clones in this sample may be carry-over from other donors' samples. V and J are TRBV28 and TRBJ2-7; D perhaps matches TRBD1 (5 bases). CDR3 in DNA: TGTGCCAGCAGCCCCCCAGGGCCTAAAACCTACGAGCAGTACGTC. Protein: CASSPPGPKTYEQYV.